One and the same sample provided the 14 T cell receptor beta chains below, sequenced in a study of cytomegalovirus exposure and HLA in healthy donors. The assay was immunoSEQ multiplex PCR, and TCRdb's table has in-frame clones only and misses some. This sample yields tens of thousands of clones, of which more than 85% are seen a single time; roughly 0.74% belongs to the top ten. Sequencing used PBMCs. These receptors were collected from a man younger than 30 in good health and CMV-seronegative.

The V gene is TRBV4-2, the J gene TRBJ2-6; TRBD2 is a possible D gene (6 bases). The CDR3 spans 18 residues. The V and J ends lost 1 base and 0 bases respectively, with 13 bases between them. CDR1 is LGHNA and CDR2 is YNFKEQ in the germline V gene. The CDR3 here is CASSQAGEGSSGANVLTF. The DNA for the CDR3 is TGTGCCAGCAGCCAAGCGGGAGAGGGCAGCTCTGGGGCCAACGTCCTGACTTTC.

The J gene is TRBJ2-7, the V gene TRBV5-1; the D gene is possibly TRBD2 (6 bases). V was clipped by 1 base and J by 5 bases, with 19 bases between them. The germline CDR1 and CDR2 sequences are SGHRS and YFSETQ. This CDR3 has 16 amino acids. CDR3 protein: CASSLRTGGGIDEQYF. The CDR3 DNA reads TGCGCCAGCAGCTTGAGAACCGGAGGAGGGATTGACGAGCAGTACTTC.

The chain has TRBV2 and TRBJ2-7; unclear D gene. This CDR3 is built from 13 residues. The germline V and J ends were trimmed by 7 bases and 1 base, with 11 bases remaining between them. Germline-derived CDR1 and CDR2 are SNHLY and FYNNEI. The CDR3 DNA reads as TGTGCCAGCAACCCTGAGAGATCCTACGAGCAGTACTTC. This codes for CASNPERSYEQYF.

J is TRBJ2-2 and V is TRBV11-2; D perhaps matches TRBD2 (5 bases). Trimming pared 2 bases from V and 0 bases from J, leaving 10 bases between. The CDR3 length is 16 residues. Germline V gene sequence: CDR1 SGHAT, CDR2 FQNNGV. CDR3 nucleotide sequence: TGTGCCAGCAGCTTATGGGTCGGGACGAACACCGGGGAGCTGTTTTTT. Amino acid sequence: CASSLWVGTNTGELFF.

The chain employs TRBV18 and TRBJ2-2, with 9 bases identical to TRBD1. There are 18 residues in the CDR3. Germline lookup yields CDR1 KGHSH and CDR2 LQKENI. The J segment lost 5 bases and the V segment lost 2 bases, leaving 12 bases of the junction unmatched. CDR3 sequence reads: CASSPFPPTTGGTGELFF. CDR3 bases: TGTGCCAGCTCACCATTTCCTCCGACGACAGGGGGAACCGGGGAGCTGTTTTTT.

In its sample, this clone was seen once. The chain links TRBV7-9 to TRBJ2-7; tentatively, D is TRBD1 (6 bases). Germline loops: CDR1 SEHNR, CDR2 FQNEAQ (reference sequence). This CDR3 is built from 17 residues. Deletions cut 5 bases from V and 4 bases from J, with 24 bases between. The CDR3 bases are TGTGCCAGCAGCGCCGCGGCTCTCAGGGGACCGTTGTACGAGCAGTACTTC. It specifies CASSAAALRGPLYEQYF.

V and J are TRBV6-4 and TRBJ1-2; D uncertain. This CDR3 is 14 amino acids long. CDR1 MRHNA and CDR2 SNTAGT come from the germline V gene. The V gene lost 3 bases and the J gene lost 3 bases, with 11 bases spanning the gap. CDR3 sequence: CASSEYYGDYGYTF. CDR3 nucleotides: TGTGCCAGCAGTGAATATTACGGGGACTATGGCTACACCTTC.

The J gene is TRBJ1-5, the V gene TRBV7-8, with 7 bases identical to TRBD1. The J segment lost 0 bases and the V segment lost 5 bases, leaving 7 bases of the junction unmatched. The CDR3 has 16 residues. CDR1 is SGHVS, CDR2 FQNEAQ, per germline. The CDR3 sequence: CASSGTVRPSNQPQHF. CDR3 DNA sequence: TGTGCCAGCAGCGGGACAGTGAGGCCTAGCAATCAGCCCCAGCATTTT.

The chain carries TRBV5-6 and TRBJ1-1, with D maybe TRBD1 (5 bases). V was trimmed by 0 bases and J by 5 bases, leaving 17 bases between them. Germline values: CDR1 SGHDT, CDR2 YYEEEE. The CDR3 spans 16 residues. The CDR3 loop is CASSLGGGGAVTEAFF. The CDR3 DNA reads as TGTGCCAGCAGCTTGGGGGGCGGGGGTGCGGTAACTGAAGCTTTCTTT.

Concerning this clone itself: Other DNA sequences in the same sample also yield this CDR3. The chain is built from TRBV18 and TRBJ2-1, with D possibly matching TRBD2 (5 bases). V shed 3 bases and J shed 8 bases, with 5 bases lying between them. The CDR3 loop spans 11 amino acids. Germline values: CDR1 KGHSH, CDR2 LQKENI. CDR3 residues: CASSPGDEQFF. The CDR3 DNA sequence: TGTGCCAGCTCACCGGGAGATGAGCAGTTCTTC.

This chain links TRBV9 with TRBJ1-2; TRBD1 aligns across 9 bases. Germline CDR1 SGDLS, CDR2 YYNGEE. This CDR3 spans 16 amino acids. Trimming at V came to 0 bases and at J to 2 bases, leaving 5 bases not matched to a gene. DNA for the CDR3: TGTGCCAGCAGCGTAGACAGGGGGCCGGGGAACTATGGCTACACCTTC. Its translation is CASSVDRGPGNYGYTF.

The chain uses TRBV7-9 and TRBJ2-2, with 12 positions matching TRBD2. The germline CDR1 and CDR2 sequences are SEHNR and FQNEAQ (reference sequence). With 2 bases clipped from V and 5 bases from J, the junction kept 0 bases outside the gene matches. CDR3 length: 15 residues. The CDR3 DNA is TGTGCCAGCAGCTTAACTAGCGGGGGGACCGGGGAGCTGTTTTTT. Protein sequence: CASSLTSGGTGELFF.

This chain links TRBV7-2 with TRBJ1-1; 7 nucleotides agree with TRBD1. Germline CDR1 and CDR2: SGHTA and FQGNSA. V dropped 2 bases and J dropped 2; count of bases not matched to a gene: 5. The CDR3 is made up of 15 amino acids. CDR3: CASSLRGTVNTEAFF. DNA for the CDR3: TGTGCCAGCAGCTTAAGGGGGACAGTTAACACTGAAGCTTTCTTT.

The chain combines TRBV7-3 with TRBJ2-2; TRBD1 agrees at 9 bases. The CDR3 is 15 residues long. V trimming: 3 bases; J trimming: 1 base; junction bases outside the gene matches: 0. CDR1 and CDR2 from the germline V gene are SGHTA and FQGTGA. DNA of the CDR3: TGTGCCAGCAGCTTGGGACAGGGGAACACCGGGGAGCTGTTTTTT. Translated, it gives CASSLGQGNTGELFF.